These 12 T cell receptor beta chains were sequenced from one sample in a study of shared clonotypes between healthy human individuals. Clones were read by immunoSEQ multiplex PCR, and TCRdb kept only the in-frame ones, dropping some. Of more than 850,000 clones listed, 75% to 80% are singletons. The source material was memory CD4+ T cells from PBMCs. Described subset: CD45RA-negative fraction. These receptors all come from a man in his late teens or twenties in good health. Some clones in this sample may be carry-over from other donors' samples.

This clone has more than one count but fewer than ten. The gene calls are TRBV2 and TRBJ1-1; TRBD1 matches at 7 bases. CDR3 length equals 15 residues. The germline V gene has CDR1 SNHLY and CDR2 FYNNEI. The V and J ends lost 4 bases and 4 bases, in that order; junction bases with no gene match: 9. The CDR3 sequence is CASSVQARGITEAFF. DNA for the CDR3: TGTGCCAGCAGTGTCCAAGCCAGGGGGATCACTGAAGCTTTCTTT.

A word on this clone: With a much larger clone just one base away, this may be a read error. The chain uses TRBV11-2 and TRBJ1-1; D ambiguous. Germline V gene data show CDR1 as SGHAT and CDR2 as FQNNGV. V was trimmed by 2 bases and J by 2 bases, leaving 3 bases between them. This CDR3 contains 12 residues. This CDR3 is CASSLTNTEAFF. The CDR3 DNA is TGTGCCAGCAGCTTAACAAACACTGAAGCTTTCTTT.

The table lists this clone with a few counts. The chain employs TRBV27 and TRBJ2-2; D might be TRBD1 (5 bases). Trimming left V 1 base short and J 6 bases short, with 6 bases between. Germline V gene sequence: CDR1 MNHEY, CDR2 SMNVEV (reference sequence). The CDR3 has 13 residues. This CDR3 reads CASSLWGPGELFF. The CDR3 DNA reads TGTGCCAGCAGTTTATGGGGCCCCGGGGAGCTGTTTTTT.

The chain carries TRBV5-1 and TRBJ1-4; unclear D gene. The CDR3 spans 15 residues. Germline V gene sequence: CDR1 SGHRS, CDR2 YFSETQ. V lost 5 bases to trimming and J lost 5 bases, with 16 bases between them. The chain's CDR3 is CASRLATERNEKLFF. CDR3 DNA: TGCGCCAGCAGGCTGGCGACTGAGAGGAATGAAAAACTGTTTTTT.

The gene calls are TRBV28 and TRBJ1-1, with 10 bases that match TRBD1. Trimming removed 5 bases from V and 5 bases from J; junction bases left unmatched: 11. Germline CDR1 is MDHEN and CDR2 is SYDVKM. The CDR3 is made up of 16 amino acids. The DNA for the CDR3 is TGTGCCAGCAGTCCGCGACAGGGGGCAGGGGAGACTGAAGCTTTCTTT. Protein: CASSPRQGAGETEAFF.

This chain connects TRBV7-3 to TRBJ2-6; D is perhaps TRBD1 or TRBD2 (6 bases each). The germline V gene has CDR1 SGHTA and CDR2 FQGTGA. The CDR3 sequence is 16 residues long. V was pared by 5 bases and J by 4 bases, with 15 bases between. CDR3 bases: TGTGCCAGCAGCCACGGGGGCTCCAACGGGGCCAACGTCCTGACTTTC. This codes for CASSHGGSNGANVLTF.

Only one count was recorded for this clone. A clone one base away is much larger, so this may be a read error. The V call is TRBV2, the J call TRBJ2-2, with D hard to call. The V gene's germline CDR1 is SNHLY and CDR2 FYNNEI. Trimming removed 6 bases at V and 3 bases at J, with 2 bases between. This CDR3 has 11 residues. CDR3 bases: TGTGCCAGCAGGGACACCGGGGAGCTGTTTTTT. This encodes CASRDTGELFF.

The sample holds one count of this clone. The gene calls are TRBV21-1 and TRBJ1-1. TRBV21-1 is a listed pseudogene. The CDR3 is 14 amino acids. The CDR3 DNA is TGTGCCAGCAGCAAAGTATTAGGGATCACTGAAGCTTTCTTT. It encodes CASSKVLGITEAFF.

Here the CDR3 reads CASSLSGTGVEQYF. In DNA, the CDR3 is TGTGCCAGCAGCTTGTCCGGGACAGGGGTCGAGCAGTACTTC. The V and J genes are TRBV11-2 and TRBJ2-7; TRBD1 matches 10 bases. The CDR3 spans 14 residues. With V trimmed by 3 bases and J by 6 bases, 5 bases remained unmatched. Germline CDR1 and CDR2: SGHAT and FQNNGV.

The chain uses TRBV7-2 and TRBJ1-2, with D hard to call. This CDR3 is 12 amino acids long. V was cut by 2 bases and J by 5 bases, with 6 bases left in between. Looked up from germline, CDR1 is SGHTA and CDR2 is FQGNSA. CDR3 sequence: CASSLKKYGYTF. Here the CDR3 DNA reads TGTGCCAGCAGCTTAAAGAAGTATGGCTACACCTTC.

V gene TRBV5-1 combines with J gene TRBJ2-1, with D possibly called TRBD1 or TRBD2 (5 bases each). V lost 0 bases and J lost 3, with 13 bases in between. From germline, CDR1 is SGHRS and CDR2 YFSETQ. This CDR3 comprises 16 residues. The CDR3 nucleotides are TGCGCCAGCAGCTTGGAAATGGCAGGGAGCTACAATGAGCAGTTCTTC. Translated: CASSLEMAGSYNEQFF.

The chain links TRBV5-1 to TRBJ1-1; D is unresolved. Germline V gives CDR1 SGHRS, CDR2 YFSETQ. Trimming removed 1 base at V and 4 bases at J, with 17 bases between. The CDR3 contains 16 residues. CDR3 residues: CASSLSDGRVGTEAFF. The CDR3 DNA follows: TGCGCCAGCAGCTTGTCCGACGGGAGGGTAGGCACTGAAGCTTTCTTT.